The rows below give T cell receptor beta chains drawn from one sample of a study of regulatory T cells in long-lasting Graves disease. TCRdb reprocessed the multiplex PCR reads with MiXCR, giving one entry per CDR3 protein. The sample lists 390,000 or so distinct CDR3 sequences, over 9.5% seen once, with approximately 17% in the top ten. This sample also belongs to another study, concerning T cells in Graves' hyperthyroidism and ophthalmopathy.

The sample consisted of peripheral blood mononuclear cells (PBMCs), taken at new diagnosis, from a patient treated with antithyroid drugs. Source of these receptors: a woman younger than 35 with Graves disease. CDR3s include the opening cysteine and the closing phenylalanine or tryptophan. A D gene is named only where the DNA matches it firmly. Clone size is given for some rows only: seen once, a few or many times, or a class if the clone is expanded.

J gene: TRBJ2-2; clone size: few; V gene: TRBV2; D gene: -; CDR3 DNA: TGTGCCAGCAGTACTGACAGCAAATCCTCGGGCACCGGGGAGCTGTTTTTT; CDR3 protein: CASSTDSKSSGTGELFF
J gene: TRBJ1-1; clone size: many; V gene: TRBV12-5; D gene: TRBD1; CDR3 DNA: TGTGCTAGTGGCCCCGACCTCGGGACAGGGGCTGAAGCTTTCTTT; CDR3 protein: CASGPDLGTGAEAFF
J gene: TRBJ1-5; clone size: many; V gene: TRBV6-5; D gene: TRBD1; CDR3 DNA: TGTGCCAGCAGTTTTACAGGGGGCGCGAATCAGCCCCAGCATTTT; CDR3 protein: CASSFTGGANQPQHF
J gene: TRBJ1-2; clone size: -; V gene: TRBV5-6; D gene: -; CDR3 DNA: TGTGCCAGCAGCTTCCCCCGTAGAGAGATCTATGGCTACACCTTC; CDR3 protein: CASSFPRREIYGYTF
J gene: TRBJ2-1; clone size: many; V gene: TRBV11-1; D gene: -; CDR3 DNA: TGTGCCAGCAGCTTAGCCCCCCGGGACTACAATGAGCAGTTCTTC; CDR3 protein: CASSLAPRDYNEQFF
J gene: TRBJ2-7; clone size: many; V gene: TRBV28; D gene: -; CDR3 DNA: TGTGCCAGCAGTTTAAGGTCGGGAAACGAGCAGTACTTC; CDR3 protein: CASSLRSGNEQYF
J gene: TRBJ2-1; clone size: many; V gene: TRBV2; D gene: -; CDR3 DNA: TGTGCCAGCAGTGCGACTAGTCCCACCGACAATGAGCAGTTCTTC; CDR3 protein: CASSATSPTDNEQFF
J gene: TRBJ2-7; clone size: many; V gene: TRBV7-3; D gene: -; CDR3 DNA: TGTGCCAGCAGCTTAATGCCAGGGGGGTGGATGGGGCAGTACTTC; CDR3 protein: CASSLMPGGWMGQYF
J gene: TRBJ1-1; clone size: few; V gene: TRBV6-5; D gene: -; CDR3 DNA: TGTGCCAGCAGTTACGAACACAAGAACACTGAAGCTTTCTTT; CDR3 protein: CASSYEHKNTEAFF
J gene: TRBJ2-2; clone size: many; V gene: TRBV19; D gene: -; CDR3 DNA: TGTGCCAGTAGTATAGGACCTTTCAACACCGGGGAGCTGTTTTTT; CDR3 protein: CASSIGPFNTGELFF
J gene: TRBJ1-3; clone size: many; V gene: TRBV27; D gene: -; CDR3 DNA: TGTGCCAGCAGGGGACCCTTAAGCCCAAGAGGAAACACCATATATTTT; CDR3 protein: CASRGPLSPRGNTIYF
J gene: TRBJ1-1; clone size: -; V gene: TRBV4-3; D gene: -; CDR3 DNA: TGCGCCAGCAGCCAATCAGCAGGGGTGAACACTGAAGCTTTCTTT; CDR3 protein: CASSQSAGVNTEAFF
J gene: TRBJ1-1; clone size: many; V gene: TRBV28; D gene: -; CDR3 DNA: TGTGCCAGCAGTTTATCCCCAGGGGCGAGGAACACTGAAGCTTTCTTT; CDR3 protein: CASSLSPGARNTEAFF
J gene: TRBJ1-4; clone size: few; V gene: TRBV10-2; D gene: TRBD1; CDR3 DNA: TGCGCCAGCAGTACGACAGGGGAAAAACTGTTTTTT; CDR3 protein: CASSTTGEKLFF
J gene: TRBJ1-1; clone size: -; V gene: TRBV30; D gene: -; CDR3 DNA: TGTGCCTGGAGTCCCATGGTTGTGGGAGCTGAAGCTTTCTTT; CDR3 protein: CAWSPMVVGAEAFF
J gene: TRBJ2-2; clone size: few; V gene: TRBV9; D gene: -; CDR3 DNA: TGTGCCAGCGGGAAGGAGGGGGAGCTGTTTTTT; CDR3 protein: CASGKEGELFF
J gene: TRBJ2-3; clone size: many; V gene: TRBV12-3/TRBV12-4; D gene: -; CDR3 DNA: TGTGCCAGCAGTTTAGCTAGCGGGACAGGCACAGATACGCAGTATTTT; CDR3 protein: CASSLASGTGTDTQYF
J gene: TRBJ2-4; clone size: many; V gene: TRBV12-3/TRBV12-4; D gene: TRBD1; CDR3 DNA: TGTGCCAGCACAAAGGGGACAGGGAATAACATTCAGTACTTC; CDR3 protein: CASTKGTGNNIQYF
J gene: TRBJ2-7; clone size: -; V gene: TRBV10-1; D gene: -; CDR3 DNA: TGCGCCAGCAGTGATTTGAGAGACAGCCGGGTGTTC; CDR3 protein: CASSDLRDSRVF
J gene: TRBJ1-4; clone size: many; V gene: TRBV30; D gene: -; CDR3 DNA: TGTGCCTGGAGCGTGGGGGTTGAGGAAAAACTGTTTTTT; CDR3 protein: CAWSVGVEEKLFF
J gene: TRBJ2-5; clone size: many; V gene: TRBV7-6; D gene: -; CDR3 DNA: TGTGCCAGCAGCTTAGGACAAAGGGGCAACCAAGAGACCCAGTACTTC; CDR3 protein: CASSLGQRGNQETQYF
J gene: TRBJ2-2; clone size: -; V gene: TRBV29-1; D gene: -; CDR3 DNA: TGCAGCGTTGGAACATCCTCCAAGGGGCCCGGGGAGCTGTTTTTT; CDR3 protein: CSVGTSSKGPGELFF
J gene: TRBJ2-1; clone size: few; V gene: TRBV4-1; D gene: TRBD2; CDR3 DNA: TGCGCCAGCAGCCATCTCCCATCCGGGACTAGCGGACCCTCCTACAATGAGCAGTTCTTC; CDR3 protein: CASSHLPSGTSGPSYNEQFF
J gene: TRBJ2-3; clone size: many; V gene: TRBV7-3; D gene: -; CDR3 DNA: TGTGCCAGCAGCTTAGCTCCCGGGCATGAGGAAAAGAAAGTCACAGATACGCAGTATTTT; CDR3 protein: CASSLAPGHEEKKVTDTQYF
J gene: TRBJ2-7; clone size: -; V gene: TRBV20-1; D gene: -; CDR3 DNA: TGCAGTGCTAGAGATTCGTCGAGCGGGTCCTTCTACGAGCAGTACGAGCAGTACTTC; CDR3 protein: CSARDSSSGSFYEQYEQYF
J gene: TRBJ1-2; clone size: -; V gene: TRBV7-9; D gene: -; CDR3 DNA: TGTGCCACCTCGGGGAAGGTCCCGAAGAAAGATGGCTACACCTTC; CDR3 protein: CATSGKVPKKDGYTF
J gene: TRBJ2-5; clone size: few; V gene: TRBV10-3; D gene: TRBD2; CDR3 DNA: TGTGCCATCGGTCAGCGGGGGCTAAACCCCGGGGAGACCCAGTACTTC; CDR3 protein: CAIGQRGLNPGETQYF
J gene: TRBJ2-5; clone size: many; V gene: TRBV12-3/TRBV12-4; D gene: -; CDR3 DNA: TGTGCCAGCACTCCGGGGTTTGAGACCCAGTACTTC; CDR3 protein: CASTPGFETQYF
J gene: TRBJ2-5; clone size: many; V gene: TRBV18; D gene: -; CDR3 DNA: TGTGCCAGCAGTCCGGGGCTCCAAGAGACCCAGTACTTC; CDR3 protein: CASSPGLQETQYF
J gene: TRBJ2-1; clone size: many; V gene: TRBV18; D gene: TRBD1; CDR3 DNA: TGTGCCAGCTCACCAAGGGACAGCTCCTACAATGAGCAGTTCTTC; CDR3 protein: CASSPRDSSYNEQFF
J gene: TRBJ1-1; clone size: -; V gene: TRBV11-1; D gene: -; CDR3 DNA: TGTGCCAGCAGCAGCCCGACAGAAATGAACACTGAAGCTTTCTTT; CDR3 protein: CASSSPTEMNTEAFF
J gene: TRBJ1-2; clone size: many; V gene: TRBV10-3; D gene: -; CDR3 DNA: TGTGCCATCAGTGAGTCCCGAGGCGGGGCAAGAGTCTATGGCTACACCTTC; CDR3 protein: CAISESRGGARVYGYTF
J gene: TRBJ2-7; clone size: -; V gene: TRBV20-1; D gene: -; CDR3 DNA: TGCAGTGCTAGCCCATTACAATACTCCTACGAGCAGTACTTC; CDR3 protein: CSASPLQYSYEQYF
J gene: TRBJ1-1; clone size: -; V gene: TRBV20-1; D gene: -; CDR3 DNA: TGCAGTGCTAGAGGTATGATTGACTCCCCTGAAGCTTTCTTT; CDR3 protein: CSARGMIDSPEAFF
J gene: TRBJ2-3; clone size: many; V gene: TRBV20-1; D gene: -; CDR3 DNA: TGCAGTGCTAGAGACACGAGGGGGTCTTACACAGATACGCAGTATTTT; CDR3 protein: CSARDTRGSYTDTQYF
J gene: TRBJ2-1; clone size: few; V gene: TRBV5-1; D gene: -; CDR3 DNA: TGCGCCAGCAGCTTGGAGGCCTCGAACAATGAGCAGTTCTTC; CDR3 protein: CASSLEASNNEQFF
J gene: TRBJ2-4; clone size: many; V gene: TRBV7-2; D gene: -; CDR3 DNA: TGTGCCAGCAGCTTAGGGTTAGGGGGTCAAAACATTCAGTACTTC; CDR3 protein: CASSLGLGGQNIQYF
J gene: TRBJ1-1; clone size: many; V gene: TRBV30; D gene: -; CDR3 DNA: TGTGCCTGCCTTACAGTGAAATGGGCCACCTCAGAAGCTTTCTTT; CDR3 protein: CACLTVKWATSEAFF
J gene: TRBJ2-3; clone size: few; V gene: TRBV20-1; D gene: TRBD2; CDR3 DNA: TGCAGTGATGGCGGGAGGGTGGGGGGTAACACAGATACGCAGTATTTT; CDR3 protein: CSDGGRVGGNTDTQYF
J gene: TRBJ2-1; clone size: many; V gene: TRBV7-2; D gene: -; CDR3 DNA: TGTGCCAGCAGCTTACTGCCGGGGCCGTACAATGAGCAGTTCTTC; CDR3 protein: CASSLLPGPYNEQFF